The rows below give T cell receptor beta chains drawn from one sample of a study of blood T cell repertoires in COVID-19. Only in-frame clones appear in the TCRdb table, and some are missing; sequencing was by immunoSEQ multiplex PCR. The sample includes around 81,000 clones, around 80% of them seen just once. The sequenced sample was peripheral blood. The receptors were gathered from a human donor in a cohort sampled during active COVID-19. Both conserved end residues are part of each CDR3. The D gene is left open where the match is weak. Clone size appears in some rows only: once, few, many, or a class for an expanded clone.

clone_size d_call j_call v_call cdr3_nt cdr3_aa
. . TRBJ1-5 TRBV6-5 TGTGCCAGCAGCGCGAATTTGGGACTTAATCAGCCCCAGCATTTT CASSANLGLNQPQHF
. TRBD1 TRBJ2-7 TRBV6-5 TGTGCCAGCAGTAGGACAGGGGGCCGCTCCTACGAGCAGTACTTC CASSRTGGRSYEQYF
. TRBD1 TRBJ2-1 TRBV7-3 TGTGCCAGCAGCACCCGACAGGGGCGCAGGAGTGAGCAGTTCTTC CASSTRQGRRSEQFF
once . TRBJ1-1 TRBV2 TGTGCCAGCAGTGCGTCCACTGAAGCTTTCTTT CASSASTEAFF
. . TRBJ1-5 TRBV7-9 TGTGCCAGCAGCTTATCGAGGGATCAGCCCCAGCATTTT CASSLSRDQPQHF
. . TRBJ2-1 TRBV15 TGTGCCACCAGCGGCCATGCTAGACCTGAGCAGTTCTTC CATSGHARPEQFF
. . TRBJ2-5 TRBV19 TGTGCCAGTAGTTCCCAACGGGCCCAGTACTTC CASSSQRAQYF
. . TRBJ1-4 TRBV29-1 TGCAGCGTTCTCCTTTGGAGGACAGATAATGAAAAACTGTTTTTT CSVLLWRTDNEKLFF
. . TRBJ2-6 TRBV19 TGTGCCAGTACCAAGAGTAGCTCTGGGGCCAACGTCCTGACTTTC CASTKSSSGANVLTF
. . TRBJ1-1 TRBV5-1 TGCGCCAGCAGCCCAGGTTTAGGGGGAGAAGCTTTCTTT CASSPGLGGEAFF
. . TRBJ1-5 TRBV19 TGTGCCAGTAGTATAGGTCCTGGCCCCCAGCATTTT CASSIGPGPQHF
. . TRBJ1-1 TRBV18 TGTGCCAGCTCACCACCGGGCCAGTACTCTGAAGCTTTCTTT CASSPPGQYSEAFF
. TRBD1 TRBJ2-7 TRBV11-2 TGTGCCAGCAGCTTAGCTTCTATGTTCGGGACAGGGTTCTACGAGCAGTACTTC CASSLASMFGTGFYEQYF
. . TRBJ1-2 TRBV11-2 TGTGCCAGCAGCTCCGTTAAGACAGGCTACTATGGCTACACCTTC CASSSVKTGYYGYTF
once . TRBJ2-1 TRBV4-1 TGCGCCAGCAGCTACATCCCCTACAATGAGCAGTTCTTC CASSYIPYNEQFF
. TRBD1 TRBJ2-5 TRBV6-1 TGTGCCAGCAGTGACGACAGGGGGACCCAGTACTTC CASSDDRGTQYF
few . TRBJ1-1 TRBV28 TGTGCCAGCGGGAGGCGGACTGAAGCTTTCTTT CASGRRTEAFF
. TRBD1 TRBJ1-5 TRBV6-1 TGTGCCAGCAGTGAACGTTGGGACAGGGGATATCAGCCCCAGCATTTT CASSERWDRGYQPQHF
. . TRBJ1-3 TRBV11-2 TGTGCCAGCAGCCCCGTAGCGGGGGGAGGGAACACCATATATTTT CASSPVAGGGNTIYF
once . TRBJ2-3 TRBV4-1 TGCGCCAGCAGCTTTGAAGGGGGGGGATCCACAGATACGCAGTATTTT CASSFEGGGSTDTQYF
. . TRBJ1-3 TRBV7-6 TGTGCCAGCAGCTTACGCATGTCAGGCACTGGAAACACCATATATTTT CASSLRMSGTGNTIYF
. . TRBJ1-2 TRBV18 TGTGCCAGCTCACCAGCGGGAGGGGTCTATGGCTACACCTTC CASSPAGGVYGYTF
once . TRBJ2-3 TRBV18 TGTGCCAGCTCACTTCCAGGGCTGACTACAGATACGCAGTATTTT CASSLPGLTTDTQYF
. TRBD2 TRBJ2-3 TRBV5-8 TGTGCCAGCAGCTTGGAACGGGTAAGCGGGGGGGCCATTTATTCAGATACGCAGTATTTT CASSLERVSGGAIYSDTQYF
. TRBD1 TRBJ1-2 TRBV30 TGTGCGGAGTCGACAGGGAACTATGGCTACACCTTC CAESTGNYGYTF
. . TRBJ1-1 TRBV3-1/TRBV3-2 TGTGCCAGCAGCCAAGATGTGGGGGGTGGGACTGAAGCTTTCTTT CASSQDVGGGTEAFF
. . TRBJ1-2 TRBV6-8 TGTGCCAGCAGTGTGACACCTAACTATGGCTACACCTTC CASSVTPNYGYTF
. . TRBJ1-6 TRBV2 TGTGCCAGCCGGACACGGGATAATTCACCCCTCCACTTT CASRTRDNSPLHF
. . TRBJ1-5 TRBV28 TGTGCCAGCAGTTCTTATCAGCCCCAGCATTTT CASSSYQPQHF
. . TRBJ2-1 TRBV25-1 TGTGCCAGCAAACGGGTCTCGGGTGAGCAGTTCTTC CASKRVSGEQFF
. . TRBJ1-1 TRBV5-1 TGCGCCAGCAGCTTGTCACTGGGACAAGCGAACACTGAAGCTTTCTTT CASSLSLGQANTEAFF
. . TRBJ1-2 TRBV10-3 TGTGCCATCAGGGCCGGGACTGAGGGCAACTATGGCTACACCTTC CAIRAGTEGNYGYTF
. . TRBJ2-7 TRBV7-8 TGTGCCAGCAGCTTAGCCGACAGGCCCGAGGGGCAGTACTTC CASSLADRPEGQYF
. TRBD1 TRBJ1-3 TRBV7-6 TGTGCCAGCAGCTTAGTTGGGACAGGGGGCGAAAACACCATATATTTT CASSLVGTGGENTIYF
. TRBD1 TRBJ2-5 TRBV6-5 TGTGCCAGCAGTCTCCGGGACAGGGGGACGGAGACCCAGTACTTC CASSLRDRGTETQYF
. TRBD1 TRBJ1-5 TRBV7-2 TGTGCCAGCAGTCCACAGGGGGTCTTACAGCCCCAGCATTTT CASSPQGVLQPQHF
. . TRBJ2-7 TRBV5-1 TGCGCCAGCAGCTTAGGGAGTTCCTACGAGCAGTACTTC CASSLGSSYEQYF
. . TRBJ1-3 TRBV2 TGTGCCAGCAGTGTAAGGGCAGGGGCTGGAAACACCATATATTTT CASSVRAGAGNTIYF
. TRBD1 TRBJ2-1 TRBV29-1 TGCAGCGTAACCGGGACAGGGGCGAGTCCGTTCTTC CSVTGTGASPFF
once TRBD2 TRBJ2-1 TRBV18 TGTGCCAGCTCACCTGGACTAGCGGGCCATACCTACAATGAGCAGTTCTTC CASSPGLAGHTYNEQFF
. . TRBJ2-6 TRBV15 TGTGCCACCAGCAGAGGGGGCAGTTCCCGCTCTGGGGCCAACGTCCTGACTTTC CATSRGGSSRSGANVLTF
. . TRBJ2-3 TRBV9 TGTGCCAGCAGCGTAGTGCCAGACACAGATACGCAGTATTTT CASSVVPDTDTQYF
. . TRBJ2-7 TRBV25-1 TGTGCCAGCATTCCTGGCGGTTCCTACGAGCAGTACTTC CASIPGGSYEQYF
. . TRBJ1-1 TRBV28 TGTGCCAGCAGTCCCCCCGACAGGCCTTTCTGGGCTTTCTTT CASSPPDRPFWAFF
. . TRBJ2-1 TRBV12-1 TGTGCCAGCAGCTTCCCACAGATCTACAATGAGCAGTTCTTC CASSFPQIYNEQFF